The 21 T cell receptor beta chains below all came from one sample that was sequenced in a study of cytomegalovirus exposure and HLA in healthy donors. 60 Vbeta and 13 Jbeta primers were used in PCR. This table comes from immunoSEQ multiplex PCR, and its TCRdb copy is limited to in-frame clones, with some not included. The repertoire consists of 100,000 or so clones, with 65% occurring once and the leading ten covering approximately 3.9%. The sample taken for sequencing was PBMCs. These receptors were taken from a man aged 25-45 years in good health and CMV-seropositive.

This clone was recorded a few times. V gene TRBV7-9 combines with J gene TRBJ1-3, with 7 nucleotides matching TRBD1. This CDR3 is built from 16 residues. Germline V gene sequence: CDR1 SEHNR, CDR2 FQNEAQ (reference sequence). J was trimmed by 0 bases and V by 5 bases; bases with no gene match: 7. The CDR3 nucleotides are TGTGCCAGCAGCCCCTGGACAGGAAGCTCTGGAAACACCATATATTTT. Translated, it gives CASSPWTGSSGNTIYF.

There are a few counts of this clone. Additional DNA sequences in this sample encode the identical CDR3. The V and J genes are TRBV11-2 and TRBJ2-5; 8 nucleotides align to TRBD2. CDR3 length: 16 amino acids. CDR1 is SGHAT and CDR2 is FQNNGV in the germline V gene. Trimming cost V 1 base and J 2 bases; bases outside gene matches: 6. CDR3 region: CASSLGSGVGQETQYF. The CDR3 DNA reads TGTGCCAGCAGCTTAGGTAGCGGGGTAGGTCAAGAGACCCAGTACTTC.

The chain combines TRBV23-1 with TRBJ1-6; TRBD1 aligns across 9 bases. TRBV23-1 is recorded as an ORF, its role being uncertain. With V trimmed by 2 bases and J by 8 bases, 7 bases remained unmatched. The CDR3 runs 16 residues. The CDR3 bases are TGCGCCAGCAGTCAAGTACAGGGGGCCTTATATTCACCCCTCCACTTT. This encodes CASSQVQGALYSPLHF.

This clone has just one count. The chain is built from TRBV5-1 and TRBJ1-1; 7 nucleotides line up with TRBD1. V was pared by 5 bases and J by 1 base, with 11 bases of the junction left unmatched. This CDR3 spans 16 amino acids. The germline CDR1 and CDR2 sequences are SGHRS and YFSETQ. The CDR3 loop reads CASRGGGGEENTEAFF. In nucleotides, the CDR3 is TGCGCCAGCAGGGGTGGAGGGGGCGAAGAGAACACTGAAGCTTTCTTT. Full variable domain (rest looked up from reference TRBV5-1 and TRBJ1-1): KAGVTQTPRYLIKTRGQQVTLSCSPISGHRSVSWYQQTPGQGLQFLFEYFSETQRNKGNFPGRFSGRQFSNSRSEMNVSTLELGDSALYLCASRGGGGEENTEAFFGQGTRLTVV.

The CDR3 DNA reads as TGTGCCAGCACACGGCAGGGGGCCGGCAATCAGCCCCAGCATTTT. Protein sequence: CASTRQGAGNQPQHF. V usage is TRBV25-1 and J usage is TRBJ1-5; 8 bases match TRBD1. The CDR3 totals 15 residues. V dropped 7 bases and J dropped 2; count of bases not matched to a gene: 7. Germline lookup yields CDR1 MGHDK and CDR2 SYGVNS. Full variable domain (rest looked up from reference TRBV25-1 and TRBJ1-5): EADIYQTPRYLVIGTGKKITLECSQTMGHDKMYWYQQDPGMELHLIHYSYGVNSTEKGDLSSESTVSRIRTEHFPLTLESARPSHTSQYLCASTRQGAGNQPQHFGDGTRLSIL.

In its sample, this clone was seen a few times. For the CDR3, the DNA is TGTGCCAGCACCACTTTGGGGGCCGGGGATGAGCAGTTCTTC. It specifies CASTTLGAGDEQFF. The gene calls are TRBV7-9 and TRBJ2-1, with a tentative D call TRBD1 (6 bases). Between the trimmed V and J ends, which lost 7 bases and 8 bases, there was a span of 18 bases. The length of the CDR3 is 14 residues. Germline CDR1 SEHNR, CDR2 FQNEAQ (reference sequence).

The chain joins TRBV28 to TRBJ2-5; TRBD1 matches at 9 bases. The CDR3 totals 15 residues. Germline lookup yields CDR1 MDHEN and CDR2 SYDVKM. J lost 5 bases, V lost 5 bases, and 9 bases had no gene match. The CDR3 DNA reads TGTGCCAGCAGTGAGACAGGGGGGCGGCCCGAGACCCAGTACTTC. Translating gives CASSETGGRPETQYF.

The rearrangement uses TRBV5-1 and TRBJ1-1, with 8 bases aligning to TRBD1. The germline V gene encodes CDR1 SGHRS and CDR2 YFSETQ. V lost 0 bases, J lost 0 bases, and 1 base stayed unmatched. This CDR3 region has 15 residues. Here the CDR3 reads CASSLGGQVNTEAFF. In DNA, the CDR3 is TGCGCCAGCAGCTTGGGGGGACAGGTGAACACTGAAGCTTTCTTT.

The V and J genes are TRBV14 and TRBJ2-1; TRBD2 aligns across 11 bases. Germline values: CDR1 SGHDN, CDR2 FVKESK. CDR3 size: 17 residues. With V trimmed by 3 bases and J by 4 bases, 8 bases remained unmatched. The CDR3 protein is CASSHPRTSGGYNEQFF. The CDR3, as DNA: TGTGCCAGCAGCCACCCCCGCACTAGCGGGGGATACAATGAGCAGTTCTTC.

This clone was observed a single time. The chain recombines TRBV5-1 with TRBJ2-3, with TRBD2 matching 9 bases. The CDR3 contains 15 residues. From germline, CDR1 is SGHRS and CDR2 YFSETQ. The ends lost 0 bases at V and 2 bases at J; junction bases unmatched: 1. In DNA, the CDR3 is TGCGCCAGCAGCTTGGTAGCGGGGGACACAGATACGCAGTATTTT. It codes for CASSLVAGDTDTQYF.

This clone has a count of ten or more. This chain uses TRBV19 with TRBJ1-1; possibly TRBD1 for D (5 bases). This CDR3 spans 12 amino acids. CDR1 is LNHDA, CDR2 SQIVND, per germline (reference sequence). V lost 4 bases to trimming and J lost 6 bases, with 9 bases between them. As DNA, the CDR3 is TGTGCCAGTAGTAAGGGGTTCGCTGAAGCTTTCTTT. Its translation: CASSKGFAEAFF.

This clone turned up a few times. The V and J genes are TRBV6-5 and TRBJ2-5; possible D gene TRBD1, 6 bases. Germline CDR1 MNHEY, CDR2 SVGAGI. The V and J ends lost 3 bases and 1 base respectively, with 15 bases between them. CDR3 length: 16 residues. This CDR3 reads CASSYTGTPSQETQYF. The CDR3 nucleotides are TGTGCCAGCAGTTATACTGGGACACCTTCCCAAGAGACCCAGTACTTC.

The chain combines TRBV11-3 with TRBJ2-2; 7 bases align to TRBD2. This CDR3 is 17 amino acids long. The germline gives CDR1 SGHNT, CDR2 YENEEA. V shed 7 bases, J shed 2 bases, and the junction held 13 bases outside the gene matches. The CDR3 reads CASTLGRGGINTGELFF. In nucleotides, the CDR3 is TGTGCCAGCACCCTGGGGAGGGGAGGAATAAACACCGGGGAGCTGTTTTTT.

The sample holds a few counts of this clone. The chain links TRBV5-1 to TRBJ2-5, with D perhaps TRBD1 (5 bases). Germline CDR1 SGHRS, CDR2 YFSETQ. The CDR3 totals 12 residues. Trimming took 4 bases from V and 1 from J, leaving 5 bases between them. CDR3 amino acids: CASSRGQETQYF. In nucleotides, the CDR3 is TGCGCCAGCAGCAGGGGCCAAGAGACCCAGTACTTC.

This chain links TRBV27 with TRBJ1-6; 7 nucleotides match TRBD1. V shed 5 bases, J shed 7 bases, and the junction held 5 bases outside the gene matches. The length of the CDR3 is 14 residues. Germline V lookup: CDR1 MNHEY, CDR2 SMNVEV (reference sequence). CDR3 in DNA: TGTGCCAGCAGTGCTCGGGACAGAAATTCACCCCTCCACTTT. Encoded protein: CASSARDRNSPLHF.

This chain joins TRBV18 and TRBJ1-3; no clear D. This CDR3 contains 14 residues. Looked up from germline, CDR1 is KGHSH and CDR2 is LQKENI. V was clipped by 3 bases and J by 1 base, with 7 bases between them. This CDR3 is CASSPGGSGNTIYF. The CDR3 DNA sequence: TGTGCCAGCTCACCGGGAGGATCTGGAAACACCATATATTTT. The full variable domain, its missing parts supplied by reference TRBV18 and TRBJ1-3, is NAGVMQNPRHLVRRRGQEARLRCSPMKGHSHVYWYRQLPEEGLKFMVYLQKENIIDESGMPKERFSAEFPKEGPSILRIQQVVRGDSAAYFCASSPGGSGNTIYFGEGSWLTVV.

The chain recombines TRBV5-6 with TRBJ1-1; D ambiguous. Trimming cost V 2 bases and J 8 bases, with 10 bases left between them. The CDR3 extends over 12 amino acids. The germline gives CDR1 SGHDT, CDR2 YYEEEE. The CDR3 bases are TGTGCCAGCAGCTTAAGGCACTACGAAGCTTTCTTT. Its protein is CASSLRHYEAFF.

The genes are TRBV7-9 and TRBJ2-5; D is perhaps TRBD2 (6 bases). The J call may be in error: the DNA end matches TRBJ2-7 better. CDR1 and CDR2 (germline): SEHNR, FQNEAQ (reference sequence). This CDR3 spans 13 amino acids. The CDR3 DNA reads TGTGCCAGCAGACTAGCCGAAGCCTACGAGCAGTACTTC. This gives the protein CASRLAEAYEQYF.

The rearrangement uses TRBV6-1 and TRBJ2-6; no definite D call. The germline V gene encodes CDR1 MNHNS and CDR2 SASEGT. The V end lost 4 bases, the J end lost 2 bases, and 15 bases lay between the germline ends. The CDR3 has 17 residues. The CDR3 loop reads CASSAAGAEAGANVLTF. The CDR3 region has the DNA TGTGCCAGCAGTGCTGCCGGAGCCGAGGCTGGGGCCAACGTCCTGACTTTC.

V usage is TRBV20-1 and J usage is TRBJ1-2, with TRBD1 identical over 7 bases. Germline V gene sequence: CDR1 DFQATT, CDR2 SNEGSKA (reference sequence). This CDR3 is 11 amino acids long. V lost 5 bases to trimming and J lost 8 bases; unmatched junction nucleotides: 5. The CDR3 sequence: CSAPQGSGYTF. CDR3 in DNA: TGCAGTGCTCCACAGGGGTCCGGCTACACCTTC.

V usage is TRBV15 and J usage is TRBJ1-1; no reliable D call. Between the trimmed V and J ends, which lost 0 bases and 4 bases, there was a span of 6 bases. The CDR3 is 13 amino acids. The germline gives CDR1 LNHNV, CDR2 YYDKDF (reference sequence). The CDR3 sequence is CATSREVSTEAFF. The CDR3 nucleotides are TGTGCCACCAGCAGAGAGGTTAGCACTGAAGCTTTCTTT.